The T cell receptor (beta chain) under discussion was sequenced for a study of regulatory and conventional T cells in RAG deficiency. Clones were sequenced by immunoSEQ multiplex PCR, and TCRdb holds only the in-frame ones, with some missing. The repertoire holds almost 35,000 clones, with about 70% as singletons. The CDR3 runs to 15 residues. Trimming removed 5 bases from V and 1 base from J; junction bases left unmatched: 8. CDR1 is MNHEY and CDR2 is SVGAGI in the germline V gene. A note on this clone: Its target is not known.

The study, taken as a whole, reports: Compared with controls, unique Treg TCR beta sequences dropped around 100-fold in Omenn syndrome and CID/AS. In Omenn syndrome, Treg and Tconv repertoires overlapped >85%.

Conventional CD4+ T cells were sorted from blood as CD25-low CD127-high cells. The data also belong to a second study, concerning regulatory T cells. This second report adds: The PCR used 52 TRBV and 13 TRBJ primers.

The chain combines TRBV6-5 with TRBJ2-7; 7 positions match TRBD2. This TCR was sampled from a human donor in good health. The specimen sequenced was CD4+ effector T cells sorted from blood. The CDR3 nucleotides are TGTGCCAGCAGTCAGGATTCGGGGGGTTCCTACGAGCAGTACTTC. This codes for CASSQDSGGSYEQYF.